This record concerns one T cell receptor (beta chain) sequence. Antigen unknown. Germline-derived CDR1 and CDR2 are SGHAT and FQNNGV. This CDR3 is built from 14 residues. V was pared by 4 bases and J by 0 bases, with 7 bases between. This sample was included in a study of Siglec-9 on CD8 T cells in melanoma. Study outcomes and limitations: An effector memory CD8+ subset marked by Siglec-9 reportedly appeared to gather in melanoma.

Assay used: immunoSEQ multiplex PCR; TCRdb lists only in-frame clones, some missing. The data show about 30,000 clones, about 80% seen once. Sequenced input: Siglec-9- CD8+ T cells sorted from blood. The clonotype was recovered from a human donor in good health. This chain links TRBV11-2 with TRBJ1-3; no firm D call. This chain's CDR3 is CASSSLGSGNTIYF. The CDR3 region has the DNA TGTGCCAGCAGCTCACTGGGCTCTGGAAACACCATATATTTT.